Below, 10 T cell receptor beta chains from the same sample are listed, as sequenced in a study of blood T cell repertoires in COVID-19. Produced via immunoSEQ multiplex PCR; TCRdb's table is partial and in-frame only. The sample lists under 450,000 clones, approximately 93% occurring once. Sequencing used PBMCs or T cells enriched from blood (not recorded which). Source of these receptors: a woman aged 40 to 49 who had been exposed to COVID-19.

This sequence joins TRBV19 and TRBJ1-5; D ambiguous. The CDR3 is made up of 15 amino acids. Germline values: CDR1 LNHDA, CDR2 SQIVND (reference sequence). V was shortened by 2 bases and J by 0 bases, with 8 bases between the two germline ends. The CDR3 loop is CASSIRQDSNQPQHF. CDR3 coding DNA: TGTGCCAGTAGTATACGCCAGGATAGCAATCAGCCCCAGCATTTT.

This sequence joins TRBV10-1 and TRBJ1-2; D not resolved. The CDR3 length is 13 residues. V was pared by 4 bases and J by 5 bases, with 11 bases between. Per germline, CDR1 WNHNN and CDR2 SYGVQD (reference sequence). The CDR3 reads CASSGGVGYGYTF. DNA of the CDR3: TGCGCCAGCAGTGGAGGCGTTGGATATGGCTACACCTTC.

V usage is TRBV18 and J usage is TRBJ2-1, with D perhaps TRBD1 (6 bases). V was pared by 0 bases and J by 7 bases, with 19 bases between. From germline, CDR1 is KGHSH and CDR2 LQKENI. The CDR3 runs to 17 residues. The CDR3 loop is CASSPPNPGVISNEQFF. The CDR3 DNA follows: TGTGCCAGCTCACCACCTAATCCAGGGGTAATCAGTAATGAGCAGTTCTTC.

As DNA, the CDR3 is TGTGCCAGCAGCGTAGACGGTAATTCACCCCTCCACTTT. It is translated as CASSVDGNSPLHF. This chain joins TRBV9 and TRBJ1-6; D not resolved. V lost 0 bases and J 6 bases, leaving 4 bases between the germline ends. CDR3 length equals 13 residues. Per the germline V gene, CDR1 is SGDLS and CDR2 is YYNGEE.

The chain is built from TRBV30 and TRBJ1-6; possible D gene TRBD1, 5 bases. The germline V and J ends were trimmed by 5 bases and 2 bases, with 16 bases remaining between them. Germline V gives CDR1 GTSNPN, CDR2 SVGIG (reference sequence). This CDR3 contains 16 residues. The CDR3 protein is CAWDRSGSPYNSPLHF. The CDR3 DNA reads TGTGCCTGGGACCGCTCAGGGTCCCCCTATAATTCACCCCTCCACTTT.

The chain joins TRBV3-1 (or the pseudogene TRBV3-2) to TRBJ1-4, with TRBD1 matching over 9 bases. This CDR3 has 20 residues. Losses at the gene ends were 0 bases for V and 2 bases for J; bases not matched to a gene: 13. Germline CDR1 LGHDT, CDR2 YNNKEL (reference sequence). CDR3 DNA sequence: TGTGCCAGCAGCCAAGATACCCACAGGGGGCAATGGACTACTAATGAAAAACTGTTTTTT. Translating gives CASSQDTHRGQWTTNEKLFF.

The chain recombines TRBV23-1 with TRBJ1-5; 7 positions agree with TRBD1. TRBV23-1 is given ORF status, its function remaining uncertain. CDR3 length: 16 amino acids. J gave up 3 bases and V 0 bases, and 5 bases lay outside the gene matches. The CDR3 region is CASSQSGGQLNQPQHF. The CDR3 DNA reads TGCGCCAGCAGTCAATCAGGGGGCCAACTCAATCAGCCCCAGCATTTT.

In regard to this clone: Other nucleotide sequences from this sample produce the same CDR3. The chain employs TRBV18 and TRBJ1-2, with a tentative D call TRBD1 (5 bases). Trimming stripped 3 bases from V and 6 bases from J, with 11 bases between. Germline CDR1 and CDR2: KGHSH and LQKENI. This CDR3 region has 13 residues. The CDR3 DNA is TGTGCCAGCTCACCGCAAGGGGCCCATGGCTACACCTTC. Translated: CASSPQGAHGYTF.

The V call is TRBV18, the J call TRBJ1-1, with TRBD1 identical over 8 bases. The CDR3 runs 14 residues. The V segment lost 5 bases and the J segment 4 bases; nucleotides outside the gene matches: 6. CDR1 and CDR2 from the germline V gene are KGHSH and LQKENI. Here the CDR3 reads CASSTGQETTEAFF. CDR3 nucleotide sequence: TGTGCCAGCTCAACGGGACAGGAGACCACTGAAGCTTTCTTT.

CDR3 in DNA: TGTGCCAGTAGTACCAAGGGCGGAGGTCAGCCCCAGCATTTT. This sequence encodes CASSTKGGGQPQHF. The V call is TRBV19, the J call TRBJ1-5; D is unclear. CDR1 is LNHDA and CDR2 is SQIVND in the germline V gene (reference sequence). The CDR3 sequence is 14 residues long. Trimming pared 4 bases from V and 6 bases from J, leaving 13 bases between.